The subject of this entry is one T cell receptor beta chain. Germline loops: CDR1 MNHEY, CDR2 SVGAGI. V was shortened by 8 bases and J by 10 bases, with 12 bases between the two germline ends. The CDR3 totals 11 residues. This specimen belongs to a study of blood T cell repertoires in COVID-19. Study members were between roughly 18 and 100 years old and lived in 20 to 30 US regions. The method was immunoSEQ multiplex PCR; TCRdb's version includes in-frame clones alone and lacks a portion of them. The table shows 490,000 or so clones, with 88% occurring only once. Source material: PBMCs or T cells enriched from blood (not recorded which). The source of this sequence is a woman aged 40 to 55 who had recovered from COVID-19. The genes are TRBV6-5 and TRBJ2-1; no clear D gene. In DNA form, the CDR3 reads TGTGCCAGCTCCCGCAGGAACGAGCAGTTCTTC. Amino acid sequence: CASSRRNEQFF.